A selection of T cell receptor beta chains follows, all from one sample in a study of cytotoxic CD8 clonotypes in ibrutinib-treated CLL. TCRdb's table, derived via immunoSEQ multiplex PCR, lists solely in-frame clones and lacks some. The table records approximately 150,000 clones, nearly 90% of them present only once. The sample was PBMCs, taken at disease progression, from a patient treated with ibrutinib. Source of these receptors: a human donor with chronic lymphocytic leukemia. Both conserved end residues are part of each CDR3. Fields, in order: CDR3 protein, CDR3 DNA, clone size, J gene, V gene, D gene. A D gene is named only where the DNA matches it firmly. Size values are once, few and many counts, or a class for expanded clones, and some rows have none.

CASSRSQGTNEKLFF TGTGCCAGCTCAAGATCACAGGGTACTAATGAAAAACTGTTTTTT - TRBJ1-4 TRBV18 -
CASSQFQTSGRRRLYNEQFF TGCGCCAGCAGCCAATTCCAGACTAGCGGCCGAAGGAGACTATACAATGAGCAGTTCTTC once TRBJ2-1 TRBV4-1 TRBD2
CASSLGLLGNYGYTF TGTGCCAGCAGCTTGGGGCTCTTGGGTAACTATGGCTACACCTTC once TRBJ1-2 TRBV5-6 -
CASTQGAQVQETQYF TGCGCCAGCACCCAGGGGGCCCAGGTCCAAGAGACCCAGTACTTC - TRBJ2-5 TRBV5-1 TRBD1
CSARAVYGYTF TGCAGTGCTAGAGCGGTATATGGCTACACCTTC - TRBJ1-2 TRBV20-1 -
CASIGLAGVGDTQYF TGTGCCAGCATTGGACTAGCGGGAGTGGGAGATACGCAGTATTTT - TRBJ2-3 TRBV6-1 TRBD2
CSVELSGRGDGKNIQYF TGCAGCGTTGAACTTAGCGGGAGGGGGGATGGCAAAAACATTCAGTACTTC - TRBJ2-4 TRBV29-1 TRBD2
CASSPSTGGGTEAFF TGTGCCAGCTCCCCCTCGACAGGAGGTGGCACTGAAGCTTTCTTT - TRBJ1-1 TRBV18 -
CASRPRQIGEQYF TGTGCCAGCAGACCCCGACAAATAGGGGAGCAGTACTTC - TRBJ2-7 TRBV6-5 -
CASSLARRDRAYGYTF TGTGCCAGCAGCTTAGCCCGCAGGGATAGGGCTTATGGCTACACCTTC - TRBJ1-2 TRBV7-6 -
CASSLRLADPPTQYF TGCGCCAGCAGCTTGAGGCTAGCGGACCCCCCTACGCAGTATTTT - TRBJ2-3 TRBV5-1 TRBD2
CAWIDSYEQYF TGTGCCTGGATAGACAGCTACGAGCAGTACTTC - TRBJ2-7 TRBV30 -
CASSPGGQNFEAFF TGTGCCAGCTCCCCGGGGGGACAGAATTTTGAAGCTTTCTTT - TRBJ1-1 TRBV2 TRBD1
CSVERSGGSEAFF TGCAGCGTTGAACGTTCAGGGGGCTCTGAAGCTTTCTTT - TRBJ1-1 TRBV29-1 TRBD1
CTSSQVQRRTYEQYF TGCACCAGCAGCCAAGTCCAGCGGAGAACCTACGAGCAGTACTTC - TRBJ2-7 TRBV1 -
CASSGGRRGRYNEQFF TGCGCCAGCAGCGGAGGGCGCAGGGGGAGATACAATGAGCAGTTCTTC - TRBJ2-1 TRBV5-1 -
CASSLGGSGSLLGYEQFF TGCGCCAGCAGCTTGGGAGGAAGCGGGAGCCTCCTTGGGTATGAGCAGTTCTTC - TRBJ2-1 TRBV5-1 TRBD2
CASSRDRDNEQFF TGTGCCAGTTCTCGGGACAGGGACAATGAGCAGTTCTTC - TRBJ2-1 TRBV25-1 TRBD1
CSASEETQYF TGCAGTGCTAGCGAAGAGACCCAGTACTTC - TRBJ2-5 TRBV20-1 -
CASSSGTNYGYTF TGCGCCAGCAGTTCCGGGACAAACTATGGCTACACCTTC - TRBJ1-2 TRBV10-1 -
CASSEQGAANEKLFF TGTGCCAGCAGTGAACAGGGGGCGGCTAATGAAAAACTGTTTTTT - TRBJ1-4 TRBV6-1 TRBD1
CASSIFGLAENNEQFF TGTGCCAGTAGTATTTTCGGACTAGCGGAAAACAATGAGCAGTTCTTC - TRBJ2-1 TRBV19 TRBD2
CASGQGWGTDTQYF TGCGCCAGCGGACAGGGATGGGGCACAGATACGCAGTATTTT - TRBJ2-3 TRBV5-1 TRBD1
CASPSNRGGSGEQYF TGCGCCAGCCCCAGTAACAGGGGTGGATCTGGCGAGCAGTACTTC - TRBJ2-7 TRBV5-1 TRBD1
CASSVALAGDSYEQYF TGTGCCAGCAGCGTCGCACTAGCGGGAGACTCCTACGAGCAGTACTTC - TRBJ2-7 TRBV9 TRBD2
CATEVPGLQTKNIQYF TGTGCCACCGAGGTCCCGGGACTACAAACCAAAAACATTCAGTACTTC - TRBJ2-4 TRBV30 TRBD2
CASSLATVQAPTQYF TGTGCCAGCAGCTTAGCGACAGTTCAGGCACCTACGCAGTATTTT few TRBJ2-3 TRBV7-2 -
CASSQGTGYRSEAFF TGCGCCAGCAGCCAAGGAACAGGGTATAGGTCTGAAGCTTTCTTT - TRBJ1-1 TRBV4-1 -
CSVASSGNFYEQYF TGCAGCGTTGCTTCTAGCGGGAACTTCTACGAGCAGTACTTC - TRBJ2-7 TRBV29-1 TRBD2
CASSVAGTSGSDTQYF TGTGCCAGCAGCGTAGCGGGGACTAGCGGGAGTGATACGCAGTATTTT - TRBJ2-3 TRBV9 TRBD2
CASSLRDSGNTIYF TGTGCCAGCAGCTTACGGGACAGTGGAAACACCATATATTTT - TRBJ1-3 TRBV7-8 TRBD1